The 18 T cell receptor beta chains below were found in one sample sequenced in a study of human T cells and chemical hapten exposure. The sample's time point: pre-sensitization, week 0. Stated treatment: therapeutic diphenylcyclopropenone sensitization with weekly scalp DPC. TCRdb fed the RACE reads into MiXCR, producing one record per CDR3 protein. Of more than 300,000 distinct CDR3 sequences in the sample, around 5.5% were seen once. The sequencing used whole blood, collected in connection with sensitization to the hapten diphenylcyclopropenone (DPC). Source of these receptors: a woman between 18 and 29 years old with alopecia areata. Some clones in this sample may be carry-over from other donors' samples.

This clonotype occurred many times. The chain uses TRBV12-3 or TRBV12-4 and TRBJ2-3; 7 positions agree with TRBD1. V was clipped by 6 bases and J by 3 bases; unmatched bases: 6. CDR3 size: 14 residues. The CDR3 sequence: CASSGTVGTDTQYF. CDR3 nucleotides: TGTGCCAGCAGCGGGACAGTGGGGACAGATACGCAGTATTTT.

This clonotype has just a few counts. The genes are TRBV21-1 and TRBJ2-3; the D call in the table, TRBD1, was not verified against the DNA. TRBV21-1 is a recognized pseudogene. CDR3 length: 17 amino acids. The CDR3: CASSPRGRVATTDTQYF. CDR3 coding DNA: TGTGCCAGCAGCCCAAGGGGGCGGGTGGCCACCACAGATACGCAGTATTTT.

The chain combines TRBV18 with TRBJ2-7, with D tentatively TRBD2 (6 bases). Trimming removed 5 bases from V and 5 bases from J, with 19 bases in between. The CDR3 sequence is 15 residues long. Germline loops: CDR1 KGHSH, CDR2 LQKENI. CDR3 protein: CASSVSRGSSDEQYF. CDR3 nucleotides: TGTGCCAGCTCAGTCTCGCGGGGTAGTTCGGACGAGCAGTACTTC.

This clonotype was counted many times. The V call is TRBV7-2, the J call TRBJ2-7, with D unresolved. The CDR3 spans 14 residues. With 1 base removed from V and 6 bases from J, the gap between germline ends came to 13 bases. Germline V CDR1 and CDR2: SGHTA, FQGNSA. Written as DNA, the CDR3 is TGTGCCAGCAGCTTAGAGGTCCAACTTGGCGAGCAGTACTTC. This gives the protein CASSLEVQLGEQYF.

The rearrangement links TRBV27 to TRBJ2-3, with TRBD2 identical over 14 bases. V shed 5 bases, J shed 5 bases, and the junction held 9 bases outside the gene matches. Germline CDR1 is MNHEY and CDR2 is SMNVEV (reference sequence). CDR3 length: 17 residues. CDR3 sequence reads: CASSRRLAGGPGDTQYF. CDR3 nucleotide sequence: TGTGCCAGCAGTCGTCGACTAGCGGGGGGGCCGGGAGATACGCAGTATTTT.

About this clonotype: This may arise from a read error, as a much more abundant clone is one base away. V usage is TRBV4-1 and J usage is TRBJ1-1; no firm D call. The CDR3 totals 13 residues. The germline gives CDR1 MGHRA, CDR2 YSYEKL. V dropped 2 bases and J dropped 1 base, with 5 bases sitting between them. The CDR3 reads CASSQIGNTEAFF. The CDR3 DNA is TGCGCCAGCAGCCAAATAGGGAACACTGAAGCTTTCTTT.

The chain uses TRBV12-3 or TRBV12-4 and TRBJ2-7, with 13 bases identical to TRBD2. This CDR3 is built from 17 residues. The V and J ends lost 6 bases and 3 bases, in that order; junction bases with no gene match: 11. The CDR3 nucleotides are TGTGCCAGCAGCACCGGGACTAGCGGGGCCCAACGCTACGAGCAGTACTTC. It codes for CASSTGTSGAQRYEQYF.

The chain carries TRBV10-3 and TRBJ1-3; perhaps TRBD1 as D (5 bases). Germline loops: CDR1 ENHRY, CDR2 SYGVKD. Deletions cut 2 bases from V and 0 bases from J, with 14 bases between. The CDR3 is 17 residues long. This CDR3 reads CAISEQGTGFSGNTIYF. CDR3 bases: TGTGCCATCAGTGAGCAAGGGACCGGGTTCTCTGGAAACACCATATATTTT.

This clonotype was counted many times. The V call is TRBV29-1, the J call TRBJ1-3; possible D gene TRBD1, 6 bases. Germline V gene sequence: CDR1 SQVTM, CDR2 ANQGSEA. The CDR3 totals 15 residues. Trimming removed 7 bases at V and 0 bases at J, with 16 bases between. The DNA for the CDR3 is TGCAGCGCCCAGACTGGACAGACCTCTGGAAACACCATATATTTT. Protein sequence: CSAQTGQTSGNTIYF. Together with reference TRBV29-1 and TRBJ1-3, the CDR3 gives the full variable domain: SAVISQKPSRDICQRGTSLTIQCQVDSQVTMMFWYRQQPGQSLTLIATANQGSEATYESGFVIDKFPISRPNLTFSTLTVSNMSPEDSSIYLCSAQTGQTSGNTIYFGEGSWLTVV.

This clonotype has at least ten counts. The chain couples TRBV12-5 to TRBJ2-1; D is perhaps TRBD1 (5 bases). The CDR3 spans 16 residues. CDR1 and CDR2 from the germline V gene are LGHNT and FRNRAP. Trimming shortened V by 1 base and J by 6 bases, and 16 bases separated the two germline ends. The CDR3 sequence: CASGLGDSWGTNEQFF. The CDR3 DNA sequence: TGTGCTAGTGGTTTGGGCGACAGCTGGGGAACCAATGAGCAGTTCTTC.

Only a few counts were recorded for this clonotype. This chain's CDR3 is CASSVGTSNTEAFF. Here the CDR3 DNA reads TGTGCCAGCAGCGTCGGGACAAGCAACACTGAAGCTTTCTTT. V usage is TRBV7-2 and J usage is TRBJ1-1, with D perhaps matching TRBD1 (6 bases). The germline V gene encodes CDR1 SGHTA and CDR2 FQGNSA. The CDR3 consists of 14 residues. V shed 5 bases and J shed 2 bases, with 12 bases lying between them.

This clonotype was seen more than once but under ten times. As DNA, the CDR3 is TGCGCCAGCAGCCAAACAGGGTTCTCTGGAAACACCATATATTTT. The encoded protein is CASSQTGFSGNTIYF. This sequence joins TRBV4-1 and TRBJ1-3, with D perhaps matching TRBD1 (6 bases). Germline CDR1 reads MGHRA; CDR2 reads YSYEKL. V was pared by 2 bases and J by 0 bases, with 8 bases between. This CDR3 is built from 15 residues.

At least ten counts were recorded for this clonotype. The CDR3 protein is CAAGPYERTQYF. The CDR3 bases are TGTGCCGCCGGACCCTACGAGCGGACGCAGTATTTT. The V gene is TRBV28, the J gene TRBJ2-3; TRBD2 is a possible D gene (5 bases). This CDR3 is built from 12 residues. The V gene's germline CDR1 is MDHEN and CDR2 SYDVKM. V dropped 11 bases and J dropped 9 bases, with 18 bases sitting between them. Variable domain in full (rest from reference TRBV28 and TRBJ2-3): DVKVTQSSRYLVKRTGEKVFLECVQDMDHENMFWYRQDPGLGLRLIYFSYDVKMKEKGDIPEGYSVSREKKERFSLILESASTNQTSMYLCAAGPYERTQYFGPGTRLTVL.

This clonotype was seen repeatedly, ten times or more. The genes are TRBV24-1 and TRBJ2-1; D may match TRBD1 or TRBD2 (6 bases each). Germline CDR1 is KGHDR and CDR2 is SFDVKD. CDR3 length equals 16 residues. The V end was cut by 11 bases, the J end by 2 bases, with 21 bases between. The CDR3 DNA sequence: TGTGCCATCGGGACACCCAAAGGAGGGACCTACAATGAGCAGTTCTTC. Translation gives CAIGTPKGGTYNEQFF.

This clonotype appeared many times. The rearrangement links TRBV12-3 or TRBV12-4 to TRBJ1-5, with 9 bases that match TRBD1. After removal of 5 bases from V and 6 bases from J, the junction contained 5 bases not matched to a gene. The CDR3 loop spans 14 amino acids. CDR3 sequence: CASSTGTGPQPQHF. CDR3 coding DNA: TGTGCCAGCAGTACCGGGACAGGGCCTCAGCCCCAGCATTTT.

This clonotype was seen at least ten times. The chain combines TRBV5-6 with TRBJ2-7; 12 bases agree with TRBD1. This CDR3 spans 14 amino acids. The germline V gene encodes CDR1 SGHDT and CDR2 YYEEEE. The V segment lost 3 bases and the J segment 4 bases; nucleotides outside the gene matches: 2. The CDR3 is CASSWDRGHYEQYF. CDR3 DNA sequence: TGTGCCAGCAGCTGGGACAGGGGGCATTACGAGCAGTACTTC.

The chain recombines TRBV29-1 with TRBJ2-3, with 8 bases aligning to TRBD1. The V and J ends lost 4 bases and 5 bases, in that order; junction bases with no gene match: 2. The CDR3 length is 12 residues. Germline loops: CDR1 SQVTM, CDR2 ANQGSEA. In DNA form, the CDR3 reads TGCAGCGTTGCGGACAGGGTAGATACGCAGTATTTT. As protein: CSVADRVDTQYF.

The chain joins TRBV10-3 to TRBJ1-2, with D possibly being TRBD1 (5 bases). Germline values: CDR1 ENHRY, CDR2 SYGVKD. The CDR3 totals 13 residues. V lost 6 bases and J lost 6, with 14 bases in between. The DNA for the CDR3 is TGTGCCATCAGCACCCCAGGGAAGGATGGCTACACCTTC. Its protein product is CAISTPGKDGYTF.